This TCR beta chain was retrieved from a study of T cell responses to AZD1222 COVID-19 vaccine. Remarks on this clone: Its matching antigen is unknown.

Some clones are missing from TCRdb's copy, which holds only in-frame ones; the method was immunoSEQ multiplex PCR. In the table there are some 170,000 clones, about 92% of which are singletons. Whole-study results and caveats: Clonal diversity may have been underestimated in mostly white British donors.

Material: peripheral blood, obtained 28 days after the second AZD1222 dose. The source is an adult who received the AZD1222 COVID-19 vaccine.

In nucleotides, the CDR3 is TGTGCCAGCAGTCCCGGGACAGGGAATCAGCCCCAGCATTTT. Its protein is CASSPGTGNQPQHF. This rearrangement joins TRBV6-5 to TRBJ1-5; the match to TRBD1 covers 9 bases. CDR3 size: 14 residues. CDR1 MNHEY and CDR2 SVGAGI come from the germline V gene. J lost 4 bases, V lost 5 bases, and 3 bases had no gene match.